This T cell receptor (beta chain) was recorded in a study of a mutant IDH1 vaccine in newly diagnosed glioma (dated by TCRdb to the early 2020s). For the study in its entirety: Vaccination was initiated 4-6 weeks after radiotherapy alone, or concurrently with temozolomide cycles in the chemotherapy-containing groups. Prior to enrollment, standard therapy consisting of radiotherapy alone, temozolomide alone, or radiochemotherapy with temozolomide had been administered to patients, with the combination being received by most patients. Six visits were used for peripheral blood collection: V03 (baseline), V05, V07, V10, V12 and V13. Of the roughly 30 treated patients, about 62% were male and around 38% were female, and a mean age of around 40 years was recorded. Visit V12 was the week-35 safety follow-up and visit V13 was the week-47 end of study. Longitudinal TCRB deep sequencing was performed for some 25 treated patients wherever samples were available for exploratory analyses.

As encoded in the germline V gene, CDR1 is SGDLS while CDR2 is YYNGEE. Germline trimming amounts to 4 bases on V and 6 bases on J, with 3 as the count of junction bases outside the gene matches. From its cysteine to its phenylalanine, the CDR3 spans 13 amino acids. Here the CDR3 DNA is all that survives: 39 bases in frame from base 1. General conclusions and limits of the study: Immune responses induced by the vaccine were seen in about 93% of patients across multiple MHC alleles. It was noted by the authors that analyses of patient blood samples could not be reproduced owing to sample limitations. No apparent relationship was observed between pseudoprogression and alterations in the top peripheral T cell clonotypes detected by TCRB sequencing. PBMC samples for TCRB deep sequencing were selected based on availability.

In the case of this clone: It has no known antigen specificity. The input lacks base qualities; no much larger clone sits a single base away.

Libraries were prepared through the immunoSEQ multiplex PCR assay. Following the manufacturer's protocol, the hsTCRB Kit was used to amplify rearranged TCR beta chain sequences. An Illumina MiSeq was used to sequence the TCRB libraries. In the original analysis: Demultiplexing, trimming and gene mapping were performed with the kit vendor's proprietary platform. This immuneACCESS table, as held by TCRdb, lists in-frame sequences with V and J called but not all clones. Of the missing ones, under half trace to an unresolved V gene in checked studies; the others have no known cause. V, J and clone size were drawn from that table, and D and trimming were deduced from the DNA. This sample gives around 100,000 clones in total; roughly nine tenths of them show up just once. The ten largest clones represent around 0.73% of the sample. The sample's time point label, decoded: week 47, end of study. Each vaccine dose was 300 ug of a 20-mer mutant IDH1 peptide in Montanide, given subcutaneously with topical imiquimod. Eight vaccinations were administered to patients in weeks 1, 3, 5, 7, 11, 15, 19 and 23, corresponding to visits V03 through V10. Newly diagnosed WHO grade 3 or 4 IDH1-mutant astrocytomas showing loss of nuclear ATRX were present in the donors. The samples were drawn from NOA16, a multicentre, single-arm, open-label phase I trial in Germany that tested a mutant IDH1 peptide vaccine in humans for the first time. Genomic DNA for TCRB sequencing was extracted from EDTA blood using the DNeasy Blood and Tissue Kit.

This receptor was identified in a woman aged 50 to 65 with glioma. The rearrangement joined TRBV9 to TRBJ2-2, with 7 bases in between that match TRBD2. Specimen: PBMCs, collected from a glioma patient whose treatment included an IDH1 peptide vaccine. The bases read TGTGCCAGCAGCCTCGGGGGGTCCGGGGAGCTGTTTTTT. It codes for CASSLGGSGELFF.